Listed below are T cell receptor beta chains from one sample, sequenced in a study of glioma-infiltrating T cells after dendritic cell vaccination. Sequenced by immunoSEQ multiplex PCR; TCRdb stores in-frame clones only, minus some. The table records tens of thousands of clones, 79% of them present only once. The source was blood, collected before dendritic cell vaccination. These receptors originate from a human donor with glioblastoma. CDR3s include the opening cysteine and the closing phenylalanine or tryptophan. The D gene is left open where the match is weak.

>NA|13|TRBJ1-2|TRBV2
CASSLGQSYGYTF
>NA|13|TRBJ2-3|TRBV11-2
CASSLAQLNTQYF
>TRBD2|16|TRBJ2-3|TRBV2
CASSVTSASPSDTQYF
>TRBD2|17|TRBJ2-5|TRBV6-1
CASSEAAEGAGGETQYF
>NA|15|TRBJ2-1|TRBV10-3
CAISGGRRTYNEQFF
>NA|13|TRBJ1-2|TRBV27
CASSFSRVDSYTF
>TRBD1|15|TRBJ1-2|TRBV6-1
CASSRPGTGVYGYTF
>TRBD1|12|TRBJ2-7|TRBV29-1
CSAGQGAGEQYF
>NA|17|TRBJ2-3|TRBV7-2
CASSSRLGQKSTDTQYF
>NA|16|TRBJ1-3|TRBV4-3
CASSQNPGVPGNTIYF
>NA|15|TRBJ1-1|TRBV19
CASSMLGGARTEAFF
>NA|15|TRBJ2-7|TRBV10-3
CAISEYAGPSYEQYF
>NA|16|TRBJ2-2|TRBV5-1
CASSFTLGGNTGELFF
>NA|15|TRBJ1-4|TRBV21-1
CASSKYGTGNEKLFF
>NA|13|TRBJ1-1|TRBV5-6
CASSSWGRVLAFF
>NA|16|TRBJ2-3|TRBV4-1
CASSQVLPGNTDTQYF
>NA|13|TRBJ2-1|TRBV15
CATSSFDFNEQFF
>NA|14|TRBJ1-2|TRBV6-5
CASSYDSGRGGYTF
>TRBD1|15|TRBJ1-2|TRBV7-9
CASSSGDRVPGGYTF
>TRBD1|13|TRBJ1-2|TRBV7-2
CASSQGTGYGYTF
>TRBD2|18|TRBJ2-1|TRBV9
CASSVGGWAGGRSGEQFF
>NA|16|TRBJ1-2|TRBV5-4
CASSSAADSVIYGYTF
>TRBD2|18|TRBJ2-3|TRBV4-3
CASSQGRTSGVSTDTQYF
>TRBD2|17|TRBJ2-1|TRBV14
CASSRRQREGQWGEQFF